This TCR beta chain was obtained from a study of cytomegalovirus exposure and HLA in healthy donors (dated by TCRdb to about 2017). Turning to the overall study: According to an earlier analysis of 587 of the donors, roughly 180 million T cells yielded 117 million unique TCR beta sequences and around 280 Gb of sequence data. An early release that covered some 640 HLA-typed donors contained approximately 300 gigabases of sequencing data and about 84 million unique TCR sequences. Of the 300 to 400 genotyped donors, around 81% fell in the genetic ancestry cluster associated with self-reported Caucasian donors. The study was designed to test whether signatures of past pathogen exposure could be identified by cataloging public T cell receptors. Using immunosequencing, the study profiled T cell repertoires from around 680 subjects and related those repertoires to cytomegalovirus serostatus. In addition to the first cohort of around 670 subjects, a separate validation cohort of about 120 different subjects was used. The study combined high-throughput TCR immunosequencing, statistical association of individual TCRs with disease status, and machine learning to predict cytomegalovirus infection status. A later analysis re-examined previously published TCR beta repertoires from several hundred donors and added high-resolution HLA genotyping to investigate patterns of TCR occurrence. The later analysis used no new phenotypic data to find candidate immune exposures, relying instead on TCR beta sequences and their occurrence across donors. To decide whether each TCR beta V gene segment behaved as functional or pseudogenic, an earlier analysis of some 570 of the donors relied on high-throughput TCR beta sequencing. Donor age, sex, ethnicity and CMV serostatus were compiled alongside the repertoire data. A later genetic analysis took genome-wide SNP genotypes for about 55% of the 666 donors and used that subset as a discovery cohort. All discovery cohort repertoires had been generated on a single sequencing platform. HLA typing included class I and class II loci at four-digit resolution. The number of donors typed differed by locus, with 629-630 for A, B, C, DRB1 and DQB1, 522 for DQA1, approximately 570 for DPA1, and 400 to 490 for DPB1. Because of strong linkage in the cohort, roughly five DR-DQ haplotypes were treated as single units for association and clustering. On average, 235,054 unique TCR beta nucleotide sequences were sequenced per donor among about 400 genotyped donors of the cohort, with roughly 18% of those sequences being non-productive. Here is what the overall study found, with its caveats: In a later analysis, several top co-occurrence clusters were reported to appear linked to parvovirus B19, influenza, CMV and Epstein-Barr virus. A later analysis found that most CMV-associated TCR beta chains appeared HLA-restricted, with HLA associations seemingly driven largely by CMV exposure. Linkage disequilibrium might explain the correlated functional status among segregating V segments, but an unknown experimental factor could not be ruled out. The authors suggested that the approach could potentially be generalized to other disease states and immunological phenotypes. In the study, some 160 TCR beta chains were listed as associated with cytomegalovirus. A further reported finding was that TCR beta sequences accurately predicted the HLA-A and HLA-B alleles for most subjects in the first cohort. Some 15 rarely observed V segments, including chromosome 9 orphons, were excluded from the earlier analysis of approximately 600 of the donors because counts were too low. HLA typing was unavailable for some donors at each locus, so association tests used only the typed subset. In a later analysis, HLA-associated TCR beta chains showed more clonal expansion and lower generation probabilities than non-associated chains that were equally common. The classifier was reported to diagnose cytomegalovirus status with high specificity and sensitivity in both the original and validation cohorts. A few of the identified cytomegalovirus-associated TCR beta chains were confirmed in vitro to be specific for cytomegalovirus antigens. Immune exposure information for the cohort was limited to CMV serostatus. A later genetic analysis reported fewer N-insertions in productive TCRs among donors in an Asian-associated ancestry cluster than the roughly 700-donor mean. Specific HLA alleles were associated with 15,000 to 20,000 TCR beta sequences at a false discovery rate of 0.05 in a later analysis. In an earlier analysis of about 550 of the donors, most TCR beta V segments were observed in productive rearrangements about 87% or about 30% of the time, broadly matching IMGT annotations. Roughly uniform sequencing depth across donors was assumed in presence/absence analyses, although this assumption may not hold. A cluster of highly shared sequence variants was judged likely to be a technical artifact of the sequencing pipeline. In a later analysis, TCR association rates were found to vary across HLA loci, with the most associated TCRs seen for DRB1 alleles and the fewest for HLA-C alleles. In this cohort, only TCR beta chains were sequenced, and detectable features were limited by the absence of alpha or paired-chain data. Most TCR sequences were observed very rarely across donors, whereas some public TCRs were present in many individuals. V-gene and J-gene trimming of TCR beta chains was associated with a missense DCLRE1C variant in a later genetic analysis, and the association was replicated in an independent cohort. Strong co-occurrence of HLA alleles, especially DR and DQ, made assigning TCR associations to individual alleles difficult.

About this clone itself: Its antigen remains unidentified. No much larger clone exists at a distance of one base, and base qualities are not known.

In total, approximately 690 healthy bone marrow donors made up the cohort. At the time of sampling, every cohort member was nominally healthy, though immune exposures that went unrecorded were likely present. The donor tested CMV seropositive and was one of the 289 seropositive cohort members. Every donor gave a peripheral blood sample, and the peripheral blood mononuclear cells from that sample were used for TCR beta sequencing. The Qiagen DNeasy Blood Extraction Kit was used to extract genomic DNA from the blood cell samples. Library prep was done by the immunoSEQ multiplex PCR assay. The multiplex PCR relied on a mix of 60 forward primers for TCR Vbeta segments and 13 reverse primers for TCR Jbeta segments. A multiplex PCR assay on genomic DNA amplified the CDR3 region of rearranged TCR beta genes. The Illumina HiSeq System was used to sequence the amplified TCR beta libraries as 87-base-pair reads. In the source study's methods: Across the 500 to 750 repertoires, a later analysis counted tens of millions of unique TCR beta chains, 8.5 million to 12 million of which were shared by at least two donors. To remove PCR and sequencing errors, raw reads were error-corrected and collapsed into unique sequences using a nearest-neighbor algorithm that merged closely related sequences. V, D and J gene segments were assigned by aligning CDR3 sequences to IMGT reference sequences. For a sequence to be retained, a match of at least six nucleotides to both a V gene segment and a J gene segment was required. Rearrangements were called productive when the CDR3 lacked stop codons and stayed in frame with V and J; all others were non-productive. Following IMGT convention, CDR3 was defined as the stretch from the second conserved V-encoded cysteine to the conserved J-encoded phenylalanine. The earlier analysis of about 570 of the donors excluded any sequence lacking an unambiguous match to a single V gene segment. In an earlier analysis of several hundred of the donors, V segments were called functional above 56.7% productive rearrangements and were called segregating when the between-donor standard deviation exceeded 5%. A statistical classification framework was built to diagnose cytomegalovirus status from the catalog of TCR beta chain sequences. A later analysis assigned V and J genes by comparing TCR nucleotide sequences with IMGT/GENE-DB human TR gene sequences. A later analysis assigned CDR3 sequences and most-parsimonious VDJ recombination scenarios with the TCRdist pipeline. In a later analysis, every TCR beta chain was defined by the combination of its CDR3 amino acid sequence and its V-gene family, and reads without a unique V-gene family were dropped. As a way to deal with suspected cross-contamination and a sequencing artifact, a later analysis dropped approximately 570 nucleotide sequences that were highly shared and had low generation probability. In a later analysis, a clonal expansion index for each public chain was calculated from normalized within-repertoire ranks of inferred template counts. In a later analysis, generation probabilities were computed with a VDJ recombination model fitted to out-of-frame rearrangements, and the resulting probabilities were checked against IGoR. Hypergeometric tests were used in a later analysis to score TCR-TCR, TCR-HLA and TCR-CMV co-occurrence, with a repertoire-size bias correction applied to the TCR pairs. False discovery rates were estimated in a later analysis by permuting HLA or CMV assignments 20 times. In a later analysis, co-occurring TCRs were grouped with DBSCAN, and TCRdist sequence similarity was added when clustering was performed within HLA-allele-positive subsets. Co-occurrence clustering excluded repertoires with fewer than 30,000 or more than 120,000 public chains, plus five with anomalous nucleotide sharing. TCRdb re-hosts the immuneACCESS table, in-frame sequences only. Its copies lack some clones; in the studies checked, an unresolved V gene accounts for under half of them, and the cause for the rest is not known. The V and J calls and the clone size are those of that table, but D and trimming were determined from the DNA. Here the sample has some 150,000 clones; approximately 80% occur a single time. The ten largest make up roughly 10% of the sample.

Sequenced input: PBMCs. The sequence was collected from a man younger than 35 in good health and CMV-seropositive.

The nucleotide sequence reads as follows: TGTGCCAGCAGCTTGGCCTTGACAGGGGACTATGGCTACACCTTC. Translated, this gives CASSLALTGDYGYTF. This chain joins TRBV5-6 to TRBJ1-2, and TRBD1 aligns with 8 junction nucleotides. After removal of 0 bases from V and 3 bases from J, the junction retains 4 bases not matched to a gene. From a lookup of the germline V gene, CDR1 and CDR2 are SGHDT and YYEEEE. The CDR3 starts with the cysteine, ends with the phenylalanine, and has 15 residues. Just the 45-base CDR3 DNA is kept, in frame starting at base 1. Outside the CDR3, residues come from the reference TRBV5-6 and TRBJ1-2 proteins, so the full variable domain is: DAGVTQSPTHLIKTRGQQVTLRCSPKSGHDTVSWYQQALGQGPQFIFQYYEEEERQRGNFPDRFSGHQFPNYSSELNVNALLLGDSALYLCASSLALTGDYGYTFGSGTRLTVV.